This TCR beta chain was found in a study of T cell changes during pregnancy in multiple sclerosis. Germline CDR1 and CDR2: SGHRS and YFSETQ. The V gene lost 4 bases and the J gene lost 4 bases, with 9 bases spanning the gap. The CDR3 extends over 13 amino acids. Sequencing was performed with immunoSEQ multiplex PCR; in TCRdb, only in-frame clones are kept and a portion is missing. The table has 50,000 or so clones, about nine tenths seen once; the top ten hold around 0.27%. This receptor was obtained from a female donor with multiple sclerosis, enrolled in a pregnancy study. The gene calls are TRBV5-1 and TRBJ1-3; maybe TRBD1 (6 bases). The starting material was CD4+ T cells from peripheral blood mononuclear cells, obtained in the second trimester of pregnancy. The CDR3 sequence: CASSVGQGNTIYF. The CDR3 DNA reads as TGCGCCAGCAGCGTCGGACAGGGAAACACCATATATTTT. Variable domain in full (rest from reference TRBV5-1 and TRBJ1-3): KAGVTQTPRYLIKTRGQQVTLSCSPISGHRSVSWYQQTPGQGLQFLFEYFSETQRNKGNFPGRFSGRQFSNSRSEMNVSTLELGDSALYLCASSVGQGNTIYFGEGSWLTVV.